The rows below give T cell receptor beta chains drawn from one sample of a study of blood T cell dynamics during melanoma immunotherapy. Sequencing used immunoSEQ multiplex PCR; TCRdb keeps in-frame clones, though not all of them. Here the sample spans 9,000 to 13,000 clones, approximately 89% being singletons. The specimen comprised blood, sampled from a patient treated with checkpoint blockade. Receptor source: a human donor with melanoma. The CDR3 runs from the conserved cysteine through the conserved F or W. Each record gives: clone size, D gene, J gene, V gene, CDR3 protein, CDR3 DNA. A D gene is named only where the DNA matches it firmly. A row's size may be missing; if present it is once, few, many or a size class.

clone_size: NA; d_call: TRBD2; j_call: TRBJ2-7; v_call: TRBV29-1; cdr3_aa: CSVEWRGRGLYEQYF; cdr3_nt: TGCAGCGTTGAGTGGCGCGGGAGAGGCCTATACGAGCAGTACTTC
clone_size: NA; d_call: TRBD1; j_call: TRBJ2-7; v_call: TRBV19; cdr3_aa: CASRGTGSYEQYF; cdr3_nt: TGTGCCAGTCGGGGGACAGGGAGTTACGAGCAGTACTTC
clone_size: NA; d_call: NA; j_call: TRBJ2-5; v_call: TRBV7-3; cdr3_aa: CASSLGLVQETQYF; cdr3_nt: TGTGCCAGCAGCTTAGGGCTTGTTCAAGAGACCCAGTACTTC
clone_size: NA; d_call: TRBD1; j_call: TRBJ2-3; v_call: TRBV6-5; cdr3_aa: CASRRQGASDTQYF; cdr3_nt: TGTGCCAGCAGGCGACAGGGGGCGTCAGATACGCAGTATTTT
clone_size: NA; d_call: TRBD1; j_call: TRBJ2-2; v_call: TRBV5-1; cdr3_aa: CASSETGAGELFF; cdr3_nt: TGCGCCAGCAGCGAAACAGGGGCCGGGGAGCTGTTTTTT
clone_size: NA; d_call: NA; j_call: TRBJ1-6; v_call: TRBV5-1; cdr3_aa: CASSPHPTNYNSPLHF; cdr3_nt: TGCGCCAGCAGCCCACACCCGACGAATTATAATTCACCCCTCCACTTT
clone_size: NA; d_call: TRBD1; j_call: TRBJ1-6; v_call: TRBV19; cdr3_aa: CASTPQGSGALHF; cdr3_nt: TGTGCCAGTACCCCACAGGGGAGTGGGGCCCTCCACTTT
clone_size: NA; d_call: TRBD2; j_call: TRBJ2-4; v_call: TRBV4-1; cdr3_aa: CASSLGLAGGRAKNIQYF; cdr3_nt: TGCGCCAGCAGCCTAGGACTAGCGGGAGGGCGTGCCAAAAACATTCAGTACTTC
clone_size: few; d_call: NA; j_call: TRBJ2-7; v_call: TRBV5-4; cdr3_aa: CASSSSWEQYF; cdr3_nt: TGTGCCAGCAGCTCTAGCTGGGAGCAGTACTTC
clone_size: NA; d_call: NA; j_call: TRBJ2-5; v_call: TRBV19; cdr3_aa: CASSSSGKTQYF; cdr3_nt: TGTGCCAGTAGTTCGAGCGGAAAGACCCAGTACTTC
clone_size: NA; d_call: TRBD1; j_call: TRBJ2-1; v_call: TRBV2; cdr3_aa: CASRVWSGTAINNEQFF; cdr3_nt: TGTGCCAGCAGGGTTTGGAGTGGGACAGCCATCAACAATGAGCAGTTCTTC
clone_size: NA; d_call: NA; j_call: TRBJ2-1; v_call: TRBV7-6; cdr3_aa: CASSMSQGSSYNEQFF; cdr3_nt: TGTGCCAGCAGCATGTCCCAGGGTAGTTCGTACAATGAGCAGTTCTTC
clone_size: NA; d_call: TRBD1; j_call: TRBJ1-4; v_call: TRBV7-9; cdr3_aa: CASSPIPGQGGTNEKLFF; cdr3_nt: TGTGCCAGCAGCCCGATACCGGGACAGGGGGGCACTAATGAAAAACTGTTTTTT
clone_size: NA; d_call: NA; j_call: TRBJ2-3; v_call: TRBV7-9; cdr3_aa: CATEGADTQYF; cdr3_nt: TGTGCCACCGAGGGTGCAGATACGCAGTATTTT
clone_size: NA; d_call: TRBD1; j_call: TRBJ2-1; v_call: TRBV7-9; cdr3_aa: CASSFRDRHNEQFF; cdr3_nt: TGTGCCAGCAGCTTTAGGGACAGACACAATGAGCAGTTCTTC
clone_size: NA; d_call: TRBD1; j_call: TRBJ1-2; v_call: TRBV28; cdr3_aa: CASSSQGGPTYGYTF; cdr3_nt: TGTGCCAGCAGTTCCCAGGGGGGCCCTACCTATGGCTACACCTTC
clone_size: NA; d_call: NA; j_call: TRBJ2-6; v_call: TRBV28; cdr3_aa: CASSLRAGLSGANVLTF; cdr3_nt: TGTGCCAGCAGTTTAAGGGCAGGTCTCTCTGGGGCCAACGTCCTGACTTTC
clone_size: NA; d_call: NA; j_call: TRBJ2-2; v_call: TRBV9; cdr3_aa: CASRSAGTSGELFF; cdr3_nt: TGTGCCAGCAGATCAGCAGGGACTTCCGGGGAGCTGTTTTTT
clone_size: NA; d_call: TRBD1; j_call: TRBJ2-1; v_call: TRBV27; cdr3_aa: CASTFSRGQDNEQFF; cdr3_nt: TGTGCCAGCACCTTCTCCAGGGGGCAGGACAATGAGCAGTTCTTC
clone_size: NA; d_call: TRBD2; j_call: TRBJ2-2; v_call: TRBV5-4; cdr3_aa: CASSLVGGGPGTGELFF; cdr3_nt: TGTGCCAGCAGCTTGGTGGGGGGAGGGCCTGGCACCGGGGAGCTGTTTTTT
clone_size: once; d_call: TRBD2; j_call: TRBJ2-2; v_call: TRBV30; cdr3_aa: CAWSVGGLAGYYTGELFF; cdr3_nt: TGTGCCTGGAGTGTAGGAGGGCTAGCGGGTTATTACACCGGGGAGCTGTTTTTT
clone_size: NA; d_call: NA; j_call: TRBJ2-1; v_call: TRBV6-5; cdr3_aa: CASSSTTEANEQFF; cdr3_nt: TGTGCCAGCAGTTCCACGACAGAGGCAAATGAGCAGTTCTTC
clone_size: NA; d_call: NA; j_call: TRBJ1-5; v_call: TRBV2; cdr3_aa: CASSDWGRGNQPQHF; cdr3_nt: TGTGCCAGCAGTGATTGGGGTCGGGGCAATCAGCCCCAGCATTTT
clone_size: NA; d_call: NA; j_call: TRBJ2-3; v_call: TRBV5-1; cdr3_aa: CASSLDGTDTQYF; cdr3_nt: TGCGCCAGCAGCTTGGACGGCACAGATACGCAGTATTTT